The present T cell receptor beta chain was sequenced within a study of control samples from healthy donors and cancer patients (dated by TCRdb to 2020 to 2022). As for this clone: This clone's antigen is unknown. There are no base qualities to consult, and no much larger clone falls within one base.

The library was made by the immunoSEQ multiplex PCR assay. TCRdb carries this immuneACCESS record with in-frame sequences only. Its versions omit some clonotypes, under half of them owing to an unresolved V gene in the studies checked, with the rest unexplained. In all, the sample holds around 150,000 clones, and 89% of those were seen once. Over 4% of the sample is in the top ten clones. Counted from cysteine to phenylalanine, this CDR3 has 13 amino acids. Only the CDR3 DNA is retained, 39 bases long and in frame from the first base. V was cut back by 2 bases and J by 1 base, leaving a gap of 6 bases between them. CDR1 MNHNY and CDR2 SVGAGI were looked up in the germline V gene (reference sequence).

The sequence was obtained from a young man in good health. The source material was blood. The V and J segments used are TRBV6-6 and TRBJ2-7; a confident D gene designation cannot be given. The CDR3 region has the sequence CASSYAKSYEQYF. The DNA sequence is TGTGCCAGCAGTTACGCGAAATCCTACGAGCAGTACTTC.